These T cell receptor beta chains were read from a single sample in a study of a mutant IDH1 vaccine in newly diagnosed glioma. Assay: immunoSEQ multiplex PCR; the TCRdb copy retains only in-frame clones and omits some. The sample consists of fewer than 30,000 clones, around 78% of them appearing once. These receptors have no identified antigens. The specimen was PBMCs, collected from a glioma patient whose treatment included an IDH1 peptide vaccine. The receptors were gathered from a young man with glioma. Both conserved end residues are part of each CDR3. A D gene is named only where the DNA matches it firmly. Where a row states a size, it is once, few, many or the class of an expanded clone; other rows omit it.

TRBJ2-1 | TRBD2 | TRBV2 | once | CASNRAGESNEQFF | TGTGCCAGCAATCGAGCGGGGGAGTCCAATGAGCAGTTCTTC
TRBJ1-4 | TRBD1 | TRBV9 | . | CASSSRQGIVEKLFF | TGTGCCAGCAGCTCCCGACAGGGGATTGTGGAAAAACTGTTTTTT
TRBJ1-5 | . | TRBV27 | . | CASSHRGENQPQHF | TGTGCCAGCAGTCACCGGGGGGAGAATCAGCCCCAGCATTTT
TRBJ2-3 | . | TRBV6-6 | . | CASGGRFASTDTQYF | TGTGCCAGCGGGGGGCGGTTCGCTAGCACAGATACGCAGTATTTT
TRBJ1-5 | TRBD1 | TRBV27 | . | CASSFRDRDRSNQPQHF | TGTGCCAGCAGTTTCCGGGACAGGGATAGAAGCAATCAGCCCCAGCATTTT
TRBJ1-4 | TRBD1 | TRBV5-1 | . | CASSWMGQIQEKLFF | TGCGCCAGCAGCTGGATGGGACAGATACAGGAAAAACTGTTTTTT
TRBJ2-1 | . | TRBV19 | once | CASTPPRGVSYNEQFF | TGTGCCAGTACCCCCCCGAGGGGGGTCTCCTACAATGAGCAGTTCTTC
TRBJ2-1 | TRBD1 | TRBV29-1 | . | CSGGQGVPNEQFF | TGCAGCGGAGGACAGGGAGTCCCTAATGAGCAGTTCTTC
TRBJ2-3 | TRBD2 | TRBV18 | . | CASSPSGRADTQYF | TGTGCCAGCTCACCTAGCGGGAGAGCAGATACGCAGTATTTT
TRBJ2-3 | TRBD1 | TRBV5-1 | . | CASSLGQAWDF | TGCGCCAGCAGCCTAGGACAGGCCTGGGATTTT
TRBJ1-5 | TRBD1 | TRBV2 | . | CASRSDRGHRSGSFQPQHF | TGTGCCAGCAGGTCGGACAGGGGGCACAGGAGCGGATCTTTTCAGCCCCAGCATTTT
TRBJ2-1 | TRBD1 | TRBV7-7 | . | CASSQGQGTYNEQFF | TGTGCCAGCAGCCAGGGACAGGGGACCTACAATGAGCAGTTCTTC
TRBJ1-4 | . | TRBV7-2 | . | CASSLSQAGEKLFF | TGTGCCAGCAGCTTAAGTCAGGCCGGGGAAAAACTGTTTTTT
TRBJ1-3 | . | TRBV30 | . | CAWRRTFSGNTIYF | TGTGCCTGGCGCCGGACATTCTCTGGAAACACCATATATTTT
TRBJ2-2 | TRBD2 | TRBV14 | . | CASSQGLSGRYTGELFF | TGTGCCAGCAGCCAAGGGCTTAGCGGGAGGTACACCGGGGAGCTGTTTTTT
TRBJ2-6 | . | TRBV11-3 | . | CASSSGTSSSGANVLTF | TGTGCCAGCAGCTCAGGGACCTCCAGCTCTGGGGCCAACGTCCTGACTTTC
TRBJ1-2 | . | TRBV5-1 | . | CASSRTEADGYTF | TGCGCCAGCAGCCGGACGGAAGCAGATGGCTACACCTTC
TRBJ2-3 | TRBD2 | TRBV30 | . | CAWGEAGRVSYF | TGTGCCTGGGGGGAAGCGGGGCGGGTCTCCTATTTT
TRBJ2-5 | TRBD2 | TRBV5-4 | . | CASSLGGGAETQYF | TGTGCCAGCAGCCTCGGCGGGGGGGCAGAGACCCAGTACTTC
TRBJ1-1 | . | TRBV6-1 | few | CASSEVRGGRNTEAFF | TGTGCCAGCAGTGAAGTTAGGGGGGGCCGGAACACTGAAGCTTTCTTT
TRBJ1-1 | . | TRBV6-5 | . | CASTRGGRANTEAFF | TGTGCCAGCACTAGGGGGGGCAGGGCGAACACTGAAGCTTTCTTT
TRBJ1-5 | . | TRBV7-2 | . | CASRLNPGQPQHF | TGTGCCAGCAGGCTAAACCCAGGGCAACCCCAGCATTTT
TRBJ1-2 | TRBD1 | TRBV7-9 | . | CASSPTGELDYGYTF | TGTGCCAGCAGTCCAACAGGGGAACTGGACTATGGCTACACCTTC
TRBJ1-5 | . | TRBV27 | . | CASSLSGGNQPQHF | TGTGCCAGCAGTTTATCAGGGGGCAATCAGCCCCAGCATTTT
TRBJ2-7 | TRBD2 | TRBV5-5 | . | CASSLASGGYEQYF | TGTGCCAGCAGCTTGGCCAGCGGGGGTTACGAGCAGTACTTC
TRBJ1-5 | . | TRBV7-2 | . | CASSLGGPTGQPQHF | TGTGCCAGCAGCTTAGGGGGCCCCACGGGTCAGCCCCAGCATTTT
TRBJ2-7 | TRBD2 | TRBV27 | . | CDGRASGRPSYEQYF | TGTGACGGGAGGGCTAGCGGGAGGCCCTCCTACGAGCAGTACTTC
TRBJ2-5 | TRBD1 | TRBV2 | . | CASSGRTGQQETQYF | TGTGCCAGCAGTGGCCGGACAGGGCAACAAGAGACCCAGTACTTC
TRBJ1-1 | . | TRBV6-6 | once | CASSYRVTEAFF | TGTGCCAGCAGTTATCGGGTCACTGAAGCTTTCTTT
TRBJ1-2 | TRBD1 | TRBV30 | . | CAWSVKQGRIGYTF | TGTGCCTGGAGTGTAAAACAGGGGAGGATTGGCTACACCTTC
TRBJ2-5 | TRBD2 | TRBV15 | . | CATGWGAASGRQETQYF | TGTGCCACAGGTTGGGGCGCGGCTAGCGGGAGACAAGAGACCCAGTACTTC
TRBJ2-3 | . | TRBV19 | . | CASSMGQLDTQYF | TGTGCCAGTAGTATGGGGCAGTTGGATACGCAGTATTTT
TRBJ2-7 | . | TRBV11-2 | . | CASSLATGYEQYF | TGTGCCAGCAGCTTAGCGACAGGCTACGAGCAGTACTTC
TRBJ1-1 | . | TRBV9 | few | CASSVEKGTEAFF | TGTGCCAGCAGCGTAGAGAAGGGCACTGAAGCTTTCTTT
TRBJ2-7 | . | TRBV18 | . | CASSSTGEISSYEQYF | TGTGCCAGCTCATCAACGGGGGAGATCAGCTCCTACGAGCAGTACTTC
TRBJ1-6 | . | TRBV5-8 | . | CASSLQGNYNSPLHF | TGTGCCAGCAGCCTCCAGGGGAATTATAATTCACCCCTCCACTTT
TRBJ1-4 | . | TRBV29-1 | . | CSVETDATNEKLFF | TGCAGCGTGGAGACAGATGCAACTAATGAAAAACTGTTTTTT
TRBJ2-7 | . | TRBV9 | . | CASSVRHEQYF | TGTGCCAGCAGCGTAAGGCACGAGCAGTACTTC
TRBJ1-4 | . | TRBV2 | . | CASSRGTAATNEKLFF | TGTGCCAGCAGTAGAGGGACCGCAGCAACTAATGAAAAACTGTTTTTT
TRBJ1-5 | . | TRBV19 | . | CASSSGWGNQPQHF | TGTGCCAGTAGTAGTGGATGGGGCAATCAGCCCCAGCATTTT
TRBJ2-7 | . | TRBV5-6 | . | CASSLATVYEQYF | TGTGCCAGCAGCTTGGCCACGGTCTACGAGCAGTACTTC
TRBJ2-2 | . | TRBV7-2 | few | CASSLRGGELFF | TGTGCCAGCAGCCTTAGGGGCGGGGAGCTGTTTTTT
TRBJ2-7 | . | TRBV5-1 | . | CASSFEGLGEQYF | TGCGCCAGCAGCTTCGAGGGTTTGGGCGAGCAGTACTTC
TRBJ1-5 | . | TRBV19 | . | CASSILGGTDQPQHF | TGTGCCAGTAGTATCTTGGGCGGAACGGATCAGCCCCAGCATTTT
TRBJ2-7 | TRBD1 | TRBV30 | . | CAWSVRDRGHEQYF | TGTGCCTGGAGTGTCAGGGACAGGGGCCACGAGCAGTACTTC
TRBJ1-3 | . | TRBV4-1 | . | CASSQITTGNTIYF | TGCGCCAGCAGCCAAATAACAACTGGAAACACCATATATTTT
TRBJ2-5 | . | TRBV5-4 | . | CASSIDQETQYF | TGTGCCAGCAGCATAGATCAAGAGACCCAGTACTTC
TRBJ2-1 | TRBD1 | TRBV14 | . | CASSQERTGGHQFF | TGTGCCAGCAGCCAAGAAAGGACAGGGGGCCATCAGTTCTTC
TRBJ2-3 | . | TRBV10-3 | . | CAIRDSSTDTQYF | TGTGCCATTCGGGACTCGTCCACAGATACGCAGTATTTT
TRBJ2-7 | . | TRBV2 | . | CASSDATYEQYF | TGTGCCAGCAGTGACGCCACCTACGAGCAGTACTTC
TRBJ1-1 | . | TRBV5-1 | . | CASSPQPRGDTEAFF | TGCGCCAGCAGCCCTCAACCACGAGGGGACACTGAAGCTTTCTTT
TRBJ1-2 | . | TRBV2 | once | CASTPDRTYGYTF | TGTGCCAGTACCCCAGACAGGACCTATGGCTACACCTTC
TRBJ2-3 | . | TRBV6-1 | . | CASSESESTDTQYF | TGTGCCAGCAGTGAATCCGAGTCAACAGATACGCAGTATTTT
TRBJ2-7 | . | TRBV14 | . | CASSHSTGYFYEQYF | TGTGCCAGCAGCCATTCTACAGGGTACTTCTACGAGCAGTACTTC
TRBJ2-1 | . | TRBV10-3 | . | CAISDTILRINEQFF | TGTGCCATCAGTGATACGATTTTGAGGATTAATGAGCAGTTCTTC
TRBJ1-1 | . | TRBV5-1 | . | CASSDRGGNTEAFF | TGCGCCAGCAGCGACAGAGGGGGGAACACTGAAGCTTTCTTT
TRBJ2-2 | . | TRBV5-1 | . | CASSWGGRDTGELFF | TGCGCCAGCAGCTGGGGGGGGCGCGACACCGGGGAGCTGTTTTTT
TRBJ2-7 | . | TRBV19 | . | CASSKPGGLSSYEQYF | TGTGCCAGTAGTAAGCCGGGGGGCCTTAGCTCCTACGAGCAGTACTTC
TRBJ2-2 | TRBD1 | TRBV28 | . | CASSSPTARTGTANTGELFF | TGTGCCAGCAGTTCACCAACGGCCCGGACCGGGACAGCGAACACCGGGGAGCTGTTTTTT
TRBJ2-7 | TRBD1 | TRBV7-9 | . | CASSSGQGINEQYF | TGTGCCAGCAGCTCGGGACAGGGGATCAACGAGCAGTACTTC